This T cell receptor (beta chain) was captured by sequencing in a study of blood T cell repertoires in COVID-19 (dated by TCRdb to the early 2020s). Background on the whole study: Samples covering the acute and convalescent phases of COVID-19 were provided by collaborators in the United States, Italy and Spain. The material from the prospective study consisted of cDNA or gDNA derived from T cells, B-cell-depleted T cells, or PBMCs. The dataset comprised deeply sampled blood TCRbeta repertoires from subjects exposed to, actively infected with, or recovered from COVID-19. The repertoires were released in a freely available public database meant as a resource for research on the immune response to SARS-CoV-2. Samples were obtained from the ongoing ImmuneRACE study (first 160 participants) and from 1,254 subjects provided by 6 global collaborators. The sample metadata nearly always contained a de-identified subject ID, COVID-19 status, age in years and sex. Where HLA class I and class II types were available, the types were taken from metadata supplied by the sample provider, not from assay-based typing. Paper-wide results and their limitations: Clinical and demographic metadata were provided uncurated, with the amount varying by source and participant.

On this clone itself: Its antigen is not yet known. One base away there is no much larger clone; base qualities are not given.

Collaborating institutions collected whole blood in K2EDTA tubes following their own protocols. For TCRbeta analysis, collaborator samples were shipped as frozen whole blood, as isolated PBMCs, or as DNA extracted from either sample type. TCRbeta CDR3 regions were amplified from genomic DNA by means of the immunoSEQ Assay, a bias-controlled multiplex PCR. The published analysis was carried out like this. The number of nucleated cells in each sample was estimated by amplification of reference gene primers within the assay. To quantify the absolute abundance of each unique TCRbeta CDR3 rearrangement, sequence reads were collapsed and filtered. For each sample, productive Simpson clonality was calculated as the square root of Simpson's diversity index across productive rearrangements. As stored in TCRdb, this immuneACCESS dataset retains in-frame rearrangements with V and J assigned. A fraction of the clones does not appear; measured against another copy, unresolved V genes explain less than half of the discrepancy, and the remainder lacks a known reason. That table gives V, J and clone size, and the DNA gave D and trimming. The sample table lists more than 85,000 clones, 80% of them with a count of one. The top ten hold almost 4.5% of the sample.

Inclusive of the bounding cysteine and phenylalanine, the CDR3 is 14 residues long. The only DNA kept is the CDR3, 42 bases in frame from the first base. Unmatched junction bases come to 5, with V trimmed by 3 bases and J by 5 bases. The germline V gene (reference sequence) yields DFQATT for CDR1 and SNEGSKA for CDR2. This receptor was taken from a human donor in a cohort sampled during active or convalescent COVID-19. Sequencing used peripheral blood. The chain is made from TRBV20-1 and TRBJ1-5; 9 bases in the junction line up with TRBD1. The sequenced DNA: TGCAGTGCTAGTAGACAGGGGGTAGATCAGCCCCAGCATTTT. Its protein product is CSASRQGVDQPQHF.